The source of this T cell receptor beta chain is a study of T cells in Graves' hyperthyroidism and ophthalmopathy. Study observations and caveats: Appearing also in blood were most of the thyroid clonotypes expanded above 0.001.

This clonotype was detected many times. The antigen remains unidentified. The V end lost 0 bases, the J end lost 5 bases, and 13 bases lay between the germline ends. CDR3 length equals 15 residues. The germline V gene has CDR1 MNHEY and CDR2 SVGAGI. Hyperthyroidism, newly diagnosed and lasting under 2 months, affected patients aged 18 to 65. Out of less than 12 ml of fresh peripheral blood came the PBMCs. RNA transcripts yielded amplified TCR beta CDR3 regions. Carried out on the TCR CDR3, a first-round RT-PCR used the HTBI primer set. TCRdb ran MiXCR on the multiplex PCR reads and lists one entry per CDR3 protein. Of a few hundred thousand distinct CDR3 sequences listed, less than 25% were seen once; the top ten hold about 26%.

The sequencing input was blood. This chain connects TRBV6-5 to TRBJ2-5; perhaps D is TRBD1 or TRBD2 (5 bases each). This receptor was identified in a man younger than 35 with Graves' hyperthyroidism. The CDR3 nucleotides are TGTGCCAGCAGTTACTCGTCGTGGGGGTACGAGACCCAGTACTTC. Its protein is CASSYSSWGYETQYF.